This TCR beta chain comes out of a study of CD8 T cells in Susac syndrome (dated by TCRdb to the late 2010s). Some background on the complete study: Of the Susac syndrome patients who were sequenced, five or six had clinically active disease and about eight were in clinical remission. At the time of blood withdrawal, Susac syndrome patients were either therapy-naive, taking corticosteroids (with some also receiving IVIg), or on IVIg alone. Repertoire sequencing was used to test whether CD8+ T cell activation and differentiation in Susac syndrome was antigen driven. The study compared CD8+ T cell repertoire clonality among roughly 12 healthy donors, about 14 Susac syndrome patients and roughly 16 multiple sclerosis patients.

The CDR1 and CDR2 encoded by the germline V gene are SGHVS and FQNEAQ. For this chain, trimming is 6 bases at the V end and 2 bases at the J end, and the number of junction bases without a gene match is 6. Measured from the cysteine to the phenylalanine, the CDR3 is 14 residues long. The sequence is cut down to CDR3 DNA, 42 bases in frame from base 1. RNA was extracted using the RNeasy kit, and about 0.45 to 1 ug of the RNA was reverse transcribed with random hexamers. The immunoSEQ multiplex PCR assay, covering 54 Vbeta and 13 Jbeta segments, was used to amplify TCR beta CDR3 regions. PCR amplification bias was corrected using a synthetic template baseline for primer optimization and computational correction. The authors' analysis ran thus. Only productive sequences were kept, with reads annotated to V, D and J genes according to IMGT and analyzed in immunoSEQ Analyzer. Clonality was calculated as one minus the Shannon entropy normalized by log2 of the number of productive unique sequences. For each patient and control, public and private clones were evaluated within the 100 most prevalent clones. A clone was defined as Susac-specific if it was absent from the healthy and MS cohorts, from over 1,000 published viral clones and from other ImmuneACCESS disease sequences. The public reads were reprocessed in TCRdb via fastp at Q25 and MiXCR, keeping in-frame beta chains. Rows matching on CDR3 protein sequence are summarized as one entry with the most common DNA and genes. None of the V and J calls come from the authors' own analysis; TCRdb made them. Recorded for this sample are about 190,000 distinct CDR3 sequences; roughly 94% of them occurred a single time. Approximately 0.16% of the sample belongs to the ten largest clones.

High-throughput TCR beta sequencing profiled peripheral blood CD8+ and CD4+ T cells from healthy donors, Susac syndrome patients and multiple sclerosis patients. Recently defined diagnostic criteria for definite or probable disease were met by the Susac syndrome patients. Bulk CD8+ and CD4+ T cells were purified by magnetic negative isolation, while CD8+ TEMRA cells were enriched using FACS. Blood was collected in EDTA tubes and processed within 24 hours, with PBMCs isolated through density gradient centrifugation. PBMCs destined for TCR sequencing were cryopreserved in liquid nitrogen and later thawed in a 37 °C water bath. The sorted or isolated CD4+, CD8+ and CD8+ TEMRA cells had a purity of 90% or higher. Notes on this clonotype: It has no known antigen specificity. No much larger clonotype is one base removed from it; base qualities were not supplied.

General study outcomes and caveats: Looking at Susac-specific public clones, the researchers identified 15 to 20 in the total CD8+ repertoire and 4 or 5 in the CD8+ TEMRA repertoire. The TCR sequencing and HLA analysis was acknowledged to have included a relatively small number of individuals. Clonal expansion was observed in Susac syndrome CD8+ repertoires, with the highest expansion in CD8+ TEMRA cells and greater expansion in clinically active than in remitting patients.

This chain joins TRBV7-8 to TRBJ1-1; 7 bases in the junction line up with TRBD1. The TCR comes from a human donor with Susac syndrome. Sequencing input: CD8+ T cells from PBMCs. The CDR3 region has the sequence CASSLQGINTEAFF. The nucleotides read TGTGCCAGCAGTCTACAGGGGATTAACACTGAAGCTTTCTTT.